This T cell receptor (beta chain) originates from a study of shared clonotypes between healthy human individuals. The table came from immunoSEQ multiplex PCR; TCRdb's copy has only in-frame clones and leaves some out. The data contain a few million clones, approximately 93% of them seen just once; the ten biggest clones take up 0.39%. The junction had 3 bases not matched to a gene; V was cut back by 2 bases and J by 1 base. Per the germline V gene, CDR1 is SGHTA and CDR2 is FQGNSA. This CDR3 region has 15 residues. The sequence was collected from a man between 18 and 35 years old in good health. Some clones in this sample may be carry-over from other donors' samples. The material sequenced was naive CD4+ T cells from PBMCs. Subset given: CD45RA+ positively selected. The chain is built from TRBV7-2 and TRBJ1-1; TRBD1 agrees at 8 bases. In nucleotides, the CDR3 is TGTGCCAGCAGCTTAAGCAGGGGGCCGAACACTGAAGCTTTCTTT. Encoded protein: CASSLSRGPNTEAFF.